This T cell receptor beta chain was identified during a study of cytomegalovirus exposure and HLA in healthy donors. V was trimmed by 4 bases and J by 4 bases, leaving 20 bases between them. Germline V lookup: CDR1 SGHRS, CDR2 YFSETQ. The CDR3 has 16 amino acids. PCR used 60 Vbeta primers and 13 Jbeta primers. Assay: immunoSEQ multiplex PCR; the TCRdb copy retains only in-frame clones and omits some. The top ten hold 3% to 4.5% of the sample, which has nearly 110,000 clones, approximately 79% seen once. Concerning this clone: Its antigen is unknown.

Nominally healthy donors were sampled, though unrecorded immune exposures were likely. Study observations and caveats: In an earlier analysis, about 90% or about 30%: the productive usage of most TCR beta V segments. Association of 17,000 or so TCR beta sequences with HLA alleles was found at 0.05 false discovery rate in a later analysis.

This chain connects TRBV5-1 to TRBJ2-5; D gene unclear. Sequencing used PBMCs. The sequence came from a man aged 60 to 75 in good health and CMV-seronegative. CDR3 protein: CASSPLGSKVGETQYF. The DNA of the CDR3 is TGCGCCAGCAGCCCCCTGGGTAGCAAGGTGGGAGAGACCCAGTACTTC.